These T cell receptor beta chains were read from a single sample in a study of a mutant IDH1 vaccine in newly diagnosed glioma. No antigen has been assigned to these receptors. Here immunoSEQ multiplex PCR was the method, and the copy in TCRdb shows in-frame clones only, minus some. The table has 50,000 to 85,000 clones, 84% seen once. The source material was PBMCs, sampled from a glioma patient whose treatment included an IDH1 peptide vaccine. The receptor set was obtained from a man younger than 35 with glioma. The CDR3 runs from the conserved cysteine through the conserved F or W. Fields, in order: D gene, J gene, V gene, clone size, CDR3 protein, CDR3 DNA. A D gene is named only where the DNA matches it firmly. Size is stated for part of the rows, as once, few or many counts, or as a class when the clone is expanded.

>TRBD1|TRBJ1-1|TRBV4-2|NA
CASSQDDDRGLPGYTEAFF
TGTGCCAGCAGCCAAGATGATGACAGGGGGCTCCCCGGGTACACTGAAGCTTTCTTT
>TRBD2|TRBJ2-1|TRBV5-1|NA
CASSWGLAGNNEQFF
TGCGCCAGCAGCTGGGGACTAGCGGGAAACAATGAGCAGTTCTTC
>NA|TRBJ2-7|TRBV7-9|NA
CASSPKTGEGYYEQYF
TGTGCCAGCAGCCCCAAGACAGGGGAGGGGTACTACGAGCAGTACTTC
>NA|TRBJ2-7|TRBV23-1|NA
CASSQSKQKSSYEQYF
TGCGCCAGCAGTCAATCTAAACAGAAGAGCTCCTACGAGCAGTACTTC
>TRBD1|TRBJ1-1|TRBV5-4|NA
CASSRRDSSEAFF
TGTGCCAGCAGCCGCCGGGACAGCTCAGAAGCTTTCTTT
>NA|TRBJ1-3|TRBV18|NA
CASSPEQALSGNTIYF
TGTGCCAGCTCACCGGAGCAAGCTCTCTCTGGAAACACCATATATTTT
>TRBD1|TRBJ1-1|TRBV5-8|NA
CASRFRGNGAPEAFF
TGTGCCAGCAGATTCAGGGGGAACGGGGCCCCTGAAGCTTTCTTT
>NA|TRBJ2-4|TRBV5-1|NA
CASSLVPGIDKNIQYF
TGCGCCAGCAGCTTGGTGCCAGGGATAGACAAAAACATTCAGTACTTC
>TRBD2|TRBJ2-7|TRBV29-1|NA
CSVLGLAGGYEQYF
TGCAGCGTCCTGGGACTAGCGGGGGGGTACGAGCAGTACTTC
>TRBD1|TRBJ1-2|TRBV29-1|NA
CSAGQGTPLDGYTF
TGCAGCGCGGGACAGGGGACGCCCCTCGATGGCTACACCTTC
>TRBD1|TRBJ2-1|TRBV2|NA
CASTVTQPGGEQFF
TGTGCCAGCACGGTTACCCAGCCAGGGGGCGAGCAGTTCTTC
>NA|TRBJ1-4|TRBV6-6|NA
CASSRQDDNEKLFF
TGTGCCAGCAGCAGACAGGATGATAATGAAAAACTGTTTTTT
>TRBD1|TRBJ1-6|TRBV6-5|NA
CASTQQGAPGSPLHF
TGTGCCAGCACCCAGCAGGGGGCACCTGGATCACCCCTCCACTTT
>NA|TRBJ2-1|TRBV27|once
CASSPRGIRSSYNEQFF
TGTGCCAGCAGTCCACGGGGGATTCGGAGCTCCTACAATGAGCAGTTCTTC
>TRBD1|TRBJ1-1|TRBV9|NA
CASSVGTVNTEAFF
TGTGCCAGCAGCGTGGGGACAGTGAACACTGAAGCTTTCTTT
>NA|TRBJ2-7|TRBV7-9|NA
CASSSGSLRSSYEQYF
TGTGCCAGCAGCTCAGGGTCCTTAAGGAGCTCCTACGAGCAGTACTTC
>NA|TRBJ1-4|TRBV5-6|NA
CASSSLRGLNEKLFF
TGTGCCAGCAGCTCCCTACGGGGTTTAAATGAAAAACTGTTTTTT
>NA|TRBJ2-3|TRBV5-1|NA
CASSFSLEGLSTDTQYF
TGCGCCAGCAGCTTCAGTCTGGAGGGACTTAGCACAGATACGCAGTATTTT
>TRBD2|TRBJ2-1|TRBV19|NA
CASSTIAGPYNEQFF
TGTGCCAGTAGTACCATAGCGGGACCCTACAATGAGCAGTTCTTC
>TRBD2|TRBJ2-7|TRBV7-2|NA
CASSWAGGAQGEQYF
TGTGCCAGCAGCTGGGCCGGGGGGGCGCAGGGGGAGCAGTACTTC
>NA|TRBJ1-4|TRBV5-1|NA
CASSPSGGGEKLFF
TGCGCCAGCAGCCCCTCTGGGGGGGGTGAAAAACTGTTTTTT
>NA|TRBJ2-5|TRBV30|NA
CAWTPGLGTQYF
TGTGCCTGGACCCCGGGACTCGGGACCCAGTACTTC
>NA|TRBJ1-1|TRBV2|NA
CASSSQLNTEAFF
TGTGCCAGCAGTTCACAGCTGAACACTGAAGCTTTCTTT
>TRBD1|TRBJ2-7|TRBV5-8|NA
CASRRANRGYEQYF
TGTGCCAGCAGGCGTGCAAACAGGGGTTACGAGCAGTACTTC
>NA|TRBJ1-1|TRBV7-9|NA
CASSYLLGGTEAFF
TGTGCCAGCAGCTACCTGTTGGGGGGCACTGAAGCTTTCTTT
>TRBD2|TRBJ2-1|TRBV12-5|NA
CASGLQRGPYNEQFF
TGTGCTAGTGGTTTGCAGCGGGGGCCCTACAATGAGCAGTTCTTC
>TRBD2|TRBJ2-5|TRBV25-1|NA
CASSAGTSGKVKTQYF
TGTGCCAGCAGTGCCGGGACTAGCGGGAAGGTTAAGACCCAGTACTTC
>TRBD1|TRBJ2-2|TRBV5-4|NA
CASSLARDRVDTGELFF
TGTGCCAGCAGCTTGGCTAGGGACAGGGTTGACACCGGGGAGCTGTTTTTT
>NA|TRBJ2-2|TRBV29-1|NA
CSGVRTGELFF
TGCAGCGGGGTTCGGACCGGGGAGCTGTTTTTT
>TRBD2|TRBJ2-3|TRBV15|NA
CATSRDGGDYRTDTQYF
TGTGCCACCAGCAGAGATGGGGGGGACTACCGCACAGATACGCAGTATTTT
>NA|TRBJ1-1|TRBV28|NA
CASSLGQGSGNTEAFF
TGTGCCAGCAGTTTGGGTCAGGGGAGTGGTAACACTGAAGCTTTCTTT
>NA|TRBJ2-5|TRBV7-9|NA
CASSLSGKETQYF
TGTGCCAGCAGCTTATCAGGGAAAGAGACCCAGTACTTC
>TRBD2|TRBJ2-7|TRBV7-9|NA
CASSSRLAGWVYEQYF
TGTGCCAGCAGCTCGCGACTAGCGGGATGGGTCTACGAGCAGTACTTC
>NA|TRBJ1-5|TRBV4-2|NA
CASSQDDSNQPQHF
TGTGCCAGCAGCCAAGACGACAGCAATCAGCCCCAGCATTTT
>NA|TRBJ1-3|TRBV6-6|NA
CASSYSSWGSGNTIYF
TGTGCCAGCAGTTACTCGAGTTGGGGCTCAGGAAACACCATATATTTT
>NA|TRBJ1-2|TRBV4-3|hyperexpanded
CASSQSVGEPSGYTF
TGCGCCAGCAGCCAATCGGTAGGGGAACCGTCTGGCTACACCTTC
>TRBD1|TRBJ1-2|TRBV30|NA
CAWSVRAGGYGYTF
TGTGCCTGGAGTGTACGGGCAGGGGGCTATGGCTACACCTTC
>NA|TRBJ1-1|TRBV4-3|few
CASSQEYPLRGNTEAFF
TGCGCCAGCAGCCAAGAATACCCCTTAAGGGGCAACACTGAAGCTTTCTTT
>TRBD2|TRBJ2-1|TRBV7-7|few
CASSASGNEQFF
TGTGCTAGCAGCGCTAGCGGGAATGAGCAGTTCTTC
>TRBD2|TRBJ2-1|TRBV13|NA
CASSKAGGRDEQFF
TGTGCCAGCAGTAAAGCGGGGGGGCGGGATGAGCAGTTCTTC